Listed below are T cell receptor beta chains from one sample, sequenced in a study of identifying expanded T cells in peripheral blood. Sequenced by immunoSEQ multiplex PCR; TCRdb stores in-frame clones only, minus some. Of nearly 60,000 clones in the sample, over 85% were seen once. Sequenced sample: blood. The receptors originated from a person aged 18-69 years in good health. The CDR3 runs from the conserved cysteine through the conserved F or W. A D gene is named only where the DNA matches it firmly. Part of the rows lack a size; the others show once, few, many or a class for expanded clones.

V gene: TRBV25-1
J gene: TRBJ2-2
clone size: -
D gene: -
CDR3 DNA: TGTGCCAGCAGTGAAGGGAGGCGCACCGGGGAGCTGTTTTTT
CDR3 protein: CASSEGRRTGELFF

V gene: TRBV19
J gene: TRBJ1-1
clone size: few
D gene: -
CDR3 DNA: TGTGCCAGTAGTATAGGGATTGGACAGTTTGACATGAACACTGAAGCTTTCTTT
CDR3 protein: CASSIGIGQFDMNTEAFF

V gene: TRBV27
J gene: TRBJ2-1
clone size: -
D gene: TRBD2
CDR3 DNA: TGTGCCAGCAGTCGTGAGGTAGCGGGCCCCTACAATGAGCAGTTCTTC
CDR3 protein: CASSREVAGPYNEQFF

V gene: TRBV7-2
J gene: TRBJ2-3
clone size: -
D gene: TRBD2
CDR3 DNA: TGTGCCAGCAGCTTAGGGCGGCGGGGGGGATATGATACGCAGTATTTT
CDR3 protein: CASSLGRRGGYDTQYF

V gene: TRBV4-3
J gene: TRBJ1-2
clone size: -
D gene: -
CDR3 DNA: TGCGCCAGCAGCCAAGATCTGTCAGGCCTGAGTGGCTACACCTTC
CDR3 protein: CASSQDLSGLSGYTF

V gene: TRBV29-1
J gene: TRBJ2-5
clone size: -
D gene: -
CDR3 DNA: TGCAGCGTTGAAGCTGGTCGAGAGACCCAGTACTTC
CDR3 protein: CSVEAGRETQYF

V gene: TRBV5-1
J gene: TRBJ2-2
clone size: -
D gene: -
CDR3 DNA: TGCGCCAGCAGCTGGGACGGGGCCGGGGAGCTGTTTTTT
CDR3 protein: CASSWDGAGELFF

V gene: TRBV6-1
J gene: TRBJ1-5
clone size: -
D gene: -
CDR3 DNA: TGTGCCAGCAGTGAAATCTGGGGTCAGCCCCAGCATTTT
CDR3 protein: CASSEIWGQPQHF

V gene: TRBV9
J gene: TRBJ2-1
clone size: -
D gene: -
CDR3 DNA: TGTGCCAGCAGCAGGTTCCGAGTTAACAATGAGCAGTTCTTC
CDR3 protein: CASSRFRVNNEQFF

V gene: TRBV10-3
J gene: TRBJ2-3
clone size: -
D gene: TRBD2
CDR3 DNA: TGTGCCATCAGTGAAGGCGGGGAGGGTACGCAGTATTTT
CDR3 protein: CAISEGGEGTQYF

V gene: TRBV6-6
J gene: TRBJ1-1
clone size: -
D gene: -
CDR3 DNA: TGTGCCAGCAGTTTAAGCACTGAAGCTTTCTTT
CDR3 protein: CASSLSTEAFF

V gene: TRBV29-1
J gene: TRBJ1-2
clone size: -
D gene: TRBD1
CDR3 DNA: TGCAGCGTTTCCGGGACAGGGGATGGCTACACCTTC
CDR3 protein: CSVSGTGDGYTF

V gene: TRBV30
J gene: TRBJ1-1
clone size: -
D gene: -
CDR3 DNA: TGTGCCTGGAGTGGGGGGAACACTGAAGCTTTCTTT
CDR3 protein: CAWSGGNTEAFF

V gene: TRBV12-5
J gene: TRBJ2-2
clone size: -
D gene: -
CDR3 DNA: TGTGCTAGTGGTCTGGGGGGGCCCGGGGAGCTGTTTTTT
CDR3 protein: CASGLGGPGELFF

V gene: TRBV2
J gene: TRBJ2-5
clone size: -
D gene: -
CDR3 DNA: TGTGCCAGCAGCTCCCCTCCCCCCAGGCATCAAGAGACCCAGTACTTC
CDR3 protein: CASSSPPPRHQETQYF

V gene: TRBV11-2
J gene: TRBJ2-1
clone size: -
D gene: -
CDR3 DNA: TGTGCCAGCACCCCGAAAGGACTAACTAAGGAGAGTATTGTCCATGAGCAGTTCTTC
CDR3 protein: CASTPKGLTKESIVHEQFF

V gene: TRBV5-1
J gene: TRBJ2-7
clone size: -
D gene: -
CDR3 DNA: TGCGCCAGCAGCTTGGTAATGGGGGAGAAATACGAGCAGTACTTC
CDR3 protein: CASSLVMGEKYEQYF

V gene: TRBV5-8
J gene: TRBJ2-7
clone size: few
D gene: TRBD1
CDR3 DNA: TGTGCCAGCAGCGTAAAGGGGGCGTATTACGAGCAGTACTTC
CDR3 protein: CASSVKGAYYEQYF

V gene: TRBV6-5
J gene: TRBJ1-2
clone size: -
D gene: -
CDR3 DNA: TGTGCCAGCAGTCAAATAAACCGGGACAATCATCTCTACACCTTC
CDR3 protein: CASSQINRDNHLYTF

V gene: TRBV7-2
J gene: TRBJ1-4
clone size: -
D gene: TRBD1
CDR3 DNA: TGTGCCAGCAGCTTAGGCCCACAGGGGGTTGGTGAAAAACTGTTTTTT
CDR3 protein: CASSLGPQGVGEKLFF

V gene: TRBV4-2
J gene: TRBJ2-7
clone size: -
D gene: -
CDR3 DNA: TGTGCCAGCAGCCAACAAACTAGTCGCGAGCAGTACTTC
CDR3 protein: CASSQQTSREQYF

V gene: TRBV27
J gene: TRBJ1-4
clone size: -
D gene: TRBD1
CDR3 DNA: TGTGCCAGCAGTTTATCTCAGGGGGCAGGGGAAAAACTGTTTTTT
CDR3 protein: CASSLSQGAGEKLFF

V gene: TRBV4-2
J gene: TRBJ2-7
clone size: -
D gene: TRBD2
CDR3 DNA: TGTGCCAGCAGCCAAGGGTCCAAGACTAGCGGGAGTTACGAGCAGTACTTC
CDR3 protein: CASSQGSKTSGSYEQYF

V gene: TRBV28
J gene: TRBJ2-1
clone size: -
D gene: -
CDR3 DNA: TGTGCCAGCAGTTTAACCGCACTCCAAGGGAACTATGAGCAGTTCTTC
CDR3 protein: CASSLTALQGNYEQFF

V gene: TRBV4-3
J gene: TRBJ1-1
clone size: once
D gene: -
CDR3 DNA: TGCGCCAGCAGCCAGCAGAGGGACGGCGAAGCTTTCTTT
CDR3 protein: CASSQQRDGEAFF

V gene: TRBV5-1
J gene: TRBJ2-3
clone size: -
D gene: -
CDR3 DNA: TGCGCCAGCAGCTACTCCAGTCCGGATACGCAGTATTTT
CDR3 protein: CASSYSSPDTQYF

V gene: TRBV19
J gene: TRBJ1-5
clone size: -
D gene: -
CDR3 DNA: TGTGCCAGTAGTCCCCGGGACAACCAATTTCAGCCCCAGCATTTT
CDR3 protein: CASSPRDNQFQPQHF

V gene: TRBV7-2
J gene: TRBJ2-7
clone size: -
D gene: TRBD2
CDR3 DNA: TGTGCCAGCAGCTTAGACGGGGGAGGGACCTACGAGCAGTACTTC
CDR3 protein: CASSLDGGGTYEQYF

V gene: TRBV25-1
J gene: TRBJ1-1
clone size: -
D gene: -
CDR3 DNA: TGTGCCAGCAGTCATCGGGGAGACACTGAAGCTTTCTTT
CDR3 protein: CASSHRGDTEAFF